This is a list of T cell receptor beta chains from one sample in a study of cytomegalovirus exposure and HLA in healthy donors. Measured with immunoSEQ multiplex PCR; TCRdb has only the in-frame clones, and not every one. The table has about 120,000 clones, approximately 72% seen once; the top ten hold less than 2%. Sequencing was carried out using PBMCs. Receptors originate from a man between 18 and 35 years old in good health and CMV-seronegative. Each CDR3 is given with its conserved first and last residue. D genes are given only for firm matches. Rows give clone size only sometimes, using once, few, many, or a class for an expanded clone.

>TRBV18|TRBD2|TRBJ2-3|few
TGTGCCAGCTCAATTAGCGGGGGAGAGGATACGCAGTATTTT
CASSISGGEDTQYF
>TRBV6-5|.|TRBJ1-1|.
TGTGCCAGCAGAGTCAGGGGTGGCCATCAAGCTTTCTTT
CASRVRGGHQAFF
>TRBV18|TRBD1|TRBJ1-3|few
TGTGCCAGCTCACCTACCAAGGGACAGAGCTCTGGAAACACCATATATTTT
CASSPTKGQSSGNTIYF
>TRBV28|TRBD1|TRBJ2-1|few
TGTGCCAGCAGTGTAGCCGGGACAGCCGCATACAATGAGCAGTTCTTC
CASSVAGTAAYNEQFF
>TRBV7-3|TRBD1|TRBJ1-1|.
TGTGCCAGCAGCTTAACGGTCGACAGGGACACTGAAGCTTTCTTT
CASSLTVDRDTEAFF
>TRBV6-6|TRBD1|TRBJ2-3|.
TGTGCCAGCAGAGGCAGGGGGACAGATACGCAGTATTTT
CASRGRGTDTQYF
>TRBV12-2|.|TRBJ2-1|.
TGTGCAAGTCGCTTATTAGTAGGGGTCAGCTACAGGGGCCCCTACAATGAGCAGTTCTTC
CASRLLVGVSYRGPYNEQFF
>TRBV30|TRBD1|TRBJ1-6|.
TGTGCCTGGACTCTCATGGGACAGCCGCGCTCTAATTCACCCCTCCACTTT
CAWTLMGQPRSNSPLHF
>TRBV7-9|.|TRBJ1-1|.
TGTGCCAGCAGCCTACAGGGTTTCGCTGAAGCTTTCTTT
CASSLQGFAEAFF
>TRBV4-3|TRBD1|TRBJ1-1|few
TGCGCCAGCAGCCGCAAGGAGGGGGCAGGGACTGAAGCTTTCTTT
CASSRKEGAGTEAFF
>TRBV7-2|TRBD2|TRBJ2-1|.
TGTGCCAGCAGCTCCATGGGGGGGGGTAGCGAACAGTTCTTC
CASSSMGGGSEQFF
>TRBV5-8|.|TRBJ2-7|.
TGTGCCAGCAGACACCCGGCGGGACCACACTACGAGCAGTACTTC
CASRHPAGPHYEQYF
>TRBV6-1|.|TRBJ1-5|few
TGTGCCAGCAGTGAGGAGCAGACCGACCTTCTTGAGGATCAGCCCCAGCATTTT
CASSEEQTDLLEDQPQHF
>TRBV9|TRBD2|TRBJ2-2|.
TGTGCCAGCAGCTACCGAGTAGCGGGGGAGTCGGCCGGGGAGCTGTTTTTT
CASSYRVAGESAGELFF
>TRBV21-1|.|TRBJ1-5|.
TGTGCCAGCAGCACCCACAGGGTTCGGAATCAGCCCCAGCATTTT
CASSTHRVRNQPQHF
>TRBV7-2|TRBD2|TRBJ2-1|.
TGTGCCAGCAGCGGAAACATAGCGGGAGGTTCCTACAATGAGCAGTTCTTC
CASSGNIAGGSYNEQFF
>TRBV10-3|.|TRBJ1-4|.
TGTGCCATCAGTGAGTCGCAGGGTGGTAATGAAAAACTGTTTTTT
CAISESQGGNEKLFF
>TRBV25-1|TRBD1|TRBJ1-1|.
TGTGCCAGCAGCGAACGGACAGGGGGTTTTGCTGAAGCTTTCTTT
CASSERTGGFAEAFF
>TRBV2|TRBD1|TRBJ1-4|.
TGTGCCAGCAGCCGACCGACAGGGGCTAATGAAAAACTGTTTTTT
CASSRPTGANEKLFF
>TRBV5-6|TRBD2|TRBJ2-1|.
TGTGCCAGCAGCTTGGGGGAGACTAGGCTAGCGGGGTATGAGCAGTTCTTC
CASSLGETRLAGYEQFF
>TRBV4-2|TRBD2|TRBJ2-1|.
TGTGCCAGCAGCCAAGACTGGCTAGCGGGAGACAATGAGCAGTTCTTC
CASSQDWLAGDNEQFF
>TRBV6-6|TRBD1|TRBJ1-4|.
TGTGCCAGCAGTATACGGACAGGGGTTAATGAAAAACTGTTTTTT
CASSIRTGVNEKLFF
>TRBV6-5|.|TRBJ2-7|.
TGTGCCAGCAGTTACGTGAGGGAGGCCTACGAGCAGTACTTC
CASSYVREAYEQYF
>TRBV11-2|TRBD2|TRBJ2-3|.
TGTGCCAGCAAACTAGCGGGGATTAGCACAGATACGCAGTATTTT
CASKLAGISTDTQYF
>TRBV6-1|TRBD2|TRBJ2-5|few
TGTGCCAGCGGTTCTAGCGGGGGGGCAGAGACCCAGTACTTC
CASGSSGGAETQYF